The clone carrying this T cell receptor (beta chain) was observed a few times. The antigen remains unidentified. At one of its ends the junction is not consistent with the germline gene, which may arise from a read error. CDR1 SGHTA and CDR2 FQGNSA come from the germline V gene. There are 14 residues in the CDR3. These data come from a study of post-analysis software for immune sequencing data. Looking at the study overall: As for disease course, relapsing-remitting, secondary progressive and progressive-relapsing multiple sclerosis were all included. Findings of the study overall: Normalized Chao1 diversity in multiple sclerosis patients fell significantly below that of controls. Patients carried roughly five TRBV segments more frequently than controls did, and TRBV5-6, TRBV5-1 and TRBV20-1 were among them.

Unique molecular identifiers were carried by the TCR beta cDNA libraries. T cells numbering about 0.9 to 11 million yielded 450,000 to 600,000 cDNA molecules. TCRdb analysed the PCR reads with MiXCR anew, one entry per CDR3 protein. The repertoire has roughly 180,000 distinct CDR3 sequences, approximately 31% of them found once; the top ten carry 1.5%. This clonotype was sampled from a girl aged 10 to 17 with multiple sclerosis. What was sequenced was blood. The rearrangement uses TRBV7-2 and TRBJ2-7; TRBD2 matches 7 bases. The CDR3 loop reads CASGLGLAAYEQYF. Here the CDR3 DNA reads TGTGCCAGCGGCTTAGGGCTAGCGGCTTACGAGCAGTACTTC.